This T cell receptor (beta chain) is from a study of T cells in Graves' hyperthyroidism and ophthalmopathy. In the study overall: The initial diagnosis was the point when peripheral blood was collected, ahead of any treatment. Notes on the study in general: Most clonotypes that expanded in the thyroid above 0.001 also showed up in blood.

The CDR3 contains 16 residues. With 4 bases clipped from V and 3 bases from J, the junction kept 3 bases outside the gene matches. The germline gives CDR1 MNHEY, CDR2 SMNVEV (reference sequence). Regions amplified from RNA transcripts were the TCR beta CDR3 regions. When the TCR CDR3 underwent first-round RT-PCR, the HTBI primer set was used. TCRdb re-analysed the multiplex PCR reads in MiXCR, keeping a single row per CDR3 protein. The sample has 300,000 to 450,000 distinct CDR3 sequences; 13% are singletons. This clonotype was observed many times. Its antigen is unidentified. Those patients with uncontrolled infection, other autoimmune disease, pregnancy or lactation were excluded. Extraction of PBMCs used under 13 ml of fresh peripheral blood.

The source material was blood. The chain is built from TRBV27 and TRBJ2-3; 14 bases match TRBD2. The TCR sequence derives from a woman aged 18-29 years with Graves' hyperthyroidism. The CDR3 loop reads CASSWGTSGRTDTQYF. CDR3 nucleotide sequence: TGTGCCAGCAGTTGGGGGACTAGCGGGAGAACAGATACGCAGTATTTT.